This T cell receptor (beta chain) is from a study of a mutant IDH1 vaccine in newly diagnosed glioma. The overall study: Following radiotherapy alone, or alongside temozolomide cycles, vaccination was started after an interval of 4-6 weeks. Treated patients showed a male proportion of about 60%, a female proportion of around 40%, and a mean age of approximately 40 years. General study results and limits: A vaccine-induced immune response developed in about 94% of the patients. The authors found pseudoprogression apparently unrelated to changes in top peripheral T cell clonotypes.

Time point indicated: week 35, safety follow-up. All doses held 300 ug of mutant IDH1 20-mer peptide, with topical imiquimod. Here immunoSEQ multiplex PCR was the method, and the copy in TCRdb shows in-frame clones only, minus some. Among about 54,000 clones listed, 80% to 85% were seen once. Note on this clone: Antigen unknown.

Trimming pared 5 bases from V and 5 bases from J, leaving 9 bases between. CDR1 and CDR2 (germline): LGHNT, FRNRAP. This CDR3 contains 12 residues. The genes are TRBV12-5 and TRBJ2-5; D not certain. This clonotype was obtained from a woman between 18 and 29 years old with glioma. Material: PBMCs, obtained from a glioma patient whose treatment included an IDH1 peptide vaccine. DNA for the CDR3: TGTGCTAGTGGTGGGCTTCGGGAGACCCAGTACTTC. This translates into CASGGLRETQYF.